The present TCR beta chain was sequenced within a study of PD-L1 blockade in urothelial cancer. Study-wide background: About 85% of the roughly 29 patients comprised males who had bladder-origin urothelial cancer.

Study-level points and caveats: More expansion of tumor-associated blood clones, seen at 3 weeks, marked durable-benefit patients.

Time point described: peripheral blood 6 weeks after treatment start. Each PCR reaction had synthetic TCR analog templates spiked into it. Only in-frame clones appear in the TCRdb table, and some are missing; sequencing was by immunoSEQ multiplex PCR. The sample shows about 30,000 clones, 70% to 80% of them seen only once. This clone was seen a handful of times. Its antigen is not identified. Germline V gives CDR1 LNHDA, CDR2 SQIVND (reference sequence). The ends were cut back, 5 bases at V and 0 bases at J, with 14 bases in the middle. This CDR3 is 16 amino acids long. The sequence came from a man in his 70s with urothelial cancer. The genes are TRBV19 and TRBJ1-5; D gene unclear. The source material was PBMCs, sampled around atezolizumab (anti-PD-L1) treatment. The CDR3 nucleotides are TGTGCCAGTAGTGCCCGGTTCTCCAATAGCAATCAGCCCCAGCATTTT. It codes for CASSARFSNSNQPQHF. Full variable domain (rest looked up from reference TRBV19 and TRBJ1-5): DGGITQSPKYLFRKEGQNVTLSCEQNLNHDAMYWYRQDPGQGLRLIYYSQIVNDFQKGDIAEGYSVSREKKESFPLTVTSAQKNPTAFYLCASSARFSNSNQPQHFGDGTRLSIL.